This T cell receptor beta chain is from a study of blood T cells in healthy people across ages. Looked up from germline, CDR1 is SGHTS and CDR2 is YDEGEE. The length of the CDR3 is 16 residues. V shed 2 bases and J 1 base; nucleotides not matched to a gene: 8. PCR was performed a second time for about 7 to 12 cycles using a sample-barcoded 5' primer and a J-beta primer mix. TCRdb re-called the 5' RACE reads with MiXCR, one entry per CDR3 protein. In the table there are under 2 million distinct CDR3 sequences, about 31% of which are singletons. Isolating PBMCs gave at least 6 million of these cells per sample. With respect to this clonotype: Its antigen is undetermined.

Study-wide findings and caveats: As age increased, TCR beta diversity per million T cells fell in a roughly linear fashion.

The sequence was obtained from a woman in her twenties or thirties in good health. The sequencing sample was made of blood. The chain combines TRBV5-8 with TRBJ2-5; TRBD2 matches 7 bases. CDR3 loop: CASSLEAGLSQETQYF. The CDR3 DNA is TGTGCCAGCAGCTTAGAAGCGGGGCTCAGCCAAGAGACCCAGTACTTC.